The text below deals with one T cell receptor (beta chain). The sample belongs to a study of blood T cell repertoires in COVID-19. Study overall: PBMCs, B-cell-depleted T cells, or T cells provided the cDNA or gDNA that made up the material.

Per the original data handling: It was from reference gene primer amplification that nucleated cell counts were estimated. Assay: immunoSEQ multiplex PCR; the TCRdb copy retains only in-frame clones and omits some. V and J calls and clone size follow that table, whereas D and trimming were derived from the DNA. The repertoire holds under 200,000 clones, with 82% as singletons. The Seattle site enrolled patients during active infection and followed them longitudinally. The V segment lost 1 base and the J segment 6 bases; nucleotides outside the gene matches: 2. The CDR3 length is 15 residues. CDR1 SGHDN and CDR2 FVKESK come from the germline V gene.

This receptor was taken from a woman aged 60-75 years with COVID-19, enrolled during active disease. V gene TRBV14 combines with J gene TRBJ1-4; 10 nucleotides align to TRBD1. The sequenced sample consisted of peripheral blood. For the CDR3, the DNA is TGTGCCAGCAGCCAAGGACAGGGGGCGTATGAAAAACTGTTTTTT. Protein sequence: CASSQGQGAYEKLFF.